Listed below are T cell receptor beta chains from one sample, sequenced in a study of blood T cell repertoires in COVID-19. TCRdb keeps only in-frame clones here, not all; method: immunoSEQ multiplex PCR. The table lists nearly 350,000 clones, approximately 89% of them singletons. The specimen sequenced was peripheral blood. The source of these receptors is a woman aged 18-29 years who had recovered from COVID-19. Both conserved end residues are part of each CDR3. Where a row states a size, it is once, few, many or the class of an expanded clone; other rows omit it.

v_gene	abundance	CDR3aa
TRBV27	few	CASSLDYAHINTGELFF
TRBV6-5	-	CASSYFPLTEAFF
TRBV10-3	-	CAIQDREHSPLHF
TRBV19	-	CASRSSDSGNTIYF
TRBV5-1	-	CASSDTSGSSYNEQFF
TRBV19	-	CASSFSRTQYF
TRBV11-2	-	CASSETAANTGELFF
TRBV2	-	CASRGGLNQPQHF
TRBV6-1	-	CASSEEEQGSVYGYTF
TRBV10-2	-	CASSESFKPGNAFF
TRBV30	-	CAWRQGQAGGAETQYF
TRBV9	-	CASSGEGPYGYTF
TRBV2	-	CASIGAPVSVEKLFF
TRBV6-2/TRBV6-3	-	CASSRFSQGHYTEAFF
TRBV7-2	once	CASSLAWGAGTEAFF
TRBV19	once	CASSIGGGQTQYF
TRBV11-2	-	CASSLGPGSPLHF
TRBV9	-	CASSGYRGSNEKLFF
TRBV5-1	-	CASSSPGLAGGGDTQYF
TRBV24-1	-	CATSDPGERTEAFF
TRBV6-2/TRBV6-3	few	CASSSVQGRLVGTGELFF
TRBV11-3	-	CASSSNRDRGPHGTGELFF
TRBV5-1	-	CASSFVGGTEAFF
TRBV7-8	-	CASSGAPEYQETQYF
TRBV27	-	CASSLHKITDTQYF
TRBV6-5	-	CASSYPGTGATEAFF
TRBV10-3	-	CAISERQSNQPQHF
TRBV29-1	-	CSVEGGLASSYNEQFF
TRBV6-2/TRBV6-3	once	CASSATGGYGYTF
TRBV18	-	CASSRESPGQGNQPQHF
TRBV7-9	-	CASSSRERQETQYF
TRBV6-5	-	CASGRNSGNTIYF
TRBV18	once	CASSTTETNSPLHF
TRBV7-2	-	CASSLAGTGSSPLHF
TRBV12-5	-	CASGSGQGSYNEQFF
TRBV4-3	-	CASSQDRGVGNSPLHF
TRBV29-1	-	CSAGPGGTEAFF
TRBV6-5	-	CASTDRAYNQPQHF
TRBV27	-	CASSLDVWGSNSPLHF
TRBV6-2/TRBV6-3	-	CASSELGTANTEAFF
TRBV24-1	once	CATGASGRDGKETQYF